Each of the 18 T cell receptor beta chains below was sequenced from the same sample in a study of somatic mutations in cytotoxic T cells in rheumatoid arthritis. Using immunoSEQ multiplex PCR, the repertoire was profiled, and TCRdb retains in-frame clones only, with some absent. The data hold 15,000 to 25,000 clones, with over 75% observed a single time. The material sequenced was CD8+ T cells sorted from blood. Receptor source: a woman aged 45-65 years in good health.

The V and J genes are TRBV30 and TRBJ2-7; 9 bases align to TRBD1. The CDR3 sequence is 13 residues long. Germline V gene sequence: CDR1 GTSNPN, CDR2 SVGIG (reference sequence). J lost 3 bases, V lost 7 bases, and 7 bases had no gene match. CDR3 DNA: TGTGCCTCATCCGGGACAGGGTTCTACGAGCAGTACTTC. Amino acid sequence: CASSGTGFYEQYF.

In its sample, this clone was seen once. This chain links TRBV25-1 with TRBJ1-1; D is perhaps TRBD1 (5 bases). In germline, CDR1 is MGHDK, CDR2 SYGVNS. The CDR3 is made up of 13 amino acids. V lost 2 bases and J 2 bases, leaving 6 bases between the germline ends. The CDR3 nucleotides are TGTGCCAGCAGTGAACAGGGAAACACTGAAGCTTTCTTT. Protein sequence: CASSEQGNTEAFF.

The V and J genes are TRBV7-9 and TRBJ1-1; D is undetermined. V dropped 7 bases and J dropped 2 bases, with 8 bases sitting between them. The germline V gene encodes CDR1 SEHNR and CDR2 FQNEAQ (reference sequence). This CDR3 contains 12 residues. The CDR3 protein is CASTRTNTEAFF. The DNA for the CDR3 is TGTGCCAGCACCAGAACCAACACTGAAGCTTTCTTT.

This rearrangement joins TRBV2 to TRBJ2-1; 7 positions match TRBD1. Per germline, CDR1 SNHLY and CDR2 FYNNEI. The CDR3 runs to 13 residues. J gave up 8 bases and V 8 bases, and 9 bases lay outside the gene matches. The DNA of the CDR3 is TGTGCCAGCGGTAGGGGGCCTGGGTATGAGCAGTTCTTC. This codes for CASGRGPGYEQFF.

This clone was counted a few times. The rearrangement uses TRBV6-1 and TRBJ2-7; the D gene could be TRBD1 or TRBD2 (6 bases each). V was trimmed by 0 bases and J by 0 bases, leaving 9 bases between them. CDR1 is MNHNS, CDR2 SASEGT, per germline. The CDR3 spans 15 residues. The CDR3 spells CASSEAGGSSYEQYF. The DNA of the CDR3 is TGTGCCAGCAGTGAAGCGGGGGGCAGCTCCTACGAGCAGTACTTC.

The CDR3 DNA reads TGTGCCAGCAGTTACGTGCGGGGACGGAACACTGAAGCTTTCTTT. Translating gives CASSYVRGRNTEAFF. The chain couples TRBV6-5 to TRBJ1-1, with TRBD1 as a possible D gene (5 bases). The CDR3 is 15 amino acids. The V end lost 2 bases, the J end lost 1 base, and 11 bases lay between the germline ends. Germline V CDR1 and CDR2: MNHEY, SVGAGI.

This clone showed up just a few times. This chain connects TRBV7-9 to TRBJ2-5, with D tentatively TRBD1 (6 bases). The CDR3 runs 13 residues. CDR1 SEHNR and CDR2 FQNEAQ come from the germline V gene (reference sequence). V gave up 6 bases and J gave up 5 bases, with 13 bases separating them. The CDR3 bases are TGTGCCAGCAGACCCACAGGGATGGAGACCCAGTACTTC. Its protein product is CASRPTGMETQYF.

CDR3 loop: CASSQMPPASSYEQYF. The CDR3, as DNA: TGCGCCAGCAGCCAAATGCCCCCAGCGAGCTCCTACGAGCAGTACTTC. This chain joins TRBV4-1 and TRBJ2-7, with unresolved D. CDR3 length equals 16 residues. From germline, CDR1 is MGHRA and CDR2 YSYEKL. V was trimmed by 2 bases and J by 0 bases, leaving 14 bases between them.

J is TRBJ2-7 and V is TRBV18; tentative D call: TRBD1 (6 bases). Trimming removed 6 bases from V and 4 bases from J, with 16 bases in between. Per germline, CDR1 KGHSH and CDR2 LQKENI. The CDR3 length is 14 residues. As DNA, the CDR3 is TGTGCCAGCTCCCCAACAGGGACCCTTTACGAGCAGTACTTC. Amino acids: CASSPTGTLYEQYF.

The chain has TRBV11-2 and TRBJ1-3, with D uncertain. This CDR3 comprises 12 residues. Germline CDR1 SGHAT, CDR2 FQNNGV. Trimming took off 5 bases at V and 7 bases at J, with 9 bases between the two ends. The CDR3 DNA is TGTGCCAGCAGCCGCACAGAGAACACCATATATTTT. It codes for CASSRTENTIYF. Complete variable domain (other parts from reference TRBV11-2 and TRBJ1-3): EAGVAQSPRYKIIEKRQSVAFWCNPISGHATLYWYQQILGQGPKLLIQFQNNGVVDDSQLPKDRFSAERLKGVDSTLKIQPAKLEDSAVYLCASSRTENTIYFGEGSWLTVV.

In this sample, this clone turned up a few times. CDR3 loop: CASSLGSIPEQFF. The DNA of the CDR3 is TGTGCCAGCAGCTTAGGCTCTATCCCTGAGCAGTTCTTC. This rearrangement joins TRBV7-6 to TRBJ2-1; D ambiguous. Germline lookup yields CDR1 SGHVS and CDR2 FNYEAQ. CDR3 length equals 13 residues. Trimming left V 1 base short and J 9 bases short, with 10 bases between.

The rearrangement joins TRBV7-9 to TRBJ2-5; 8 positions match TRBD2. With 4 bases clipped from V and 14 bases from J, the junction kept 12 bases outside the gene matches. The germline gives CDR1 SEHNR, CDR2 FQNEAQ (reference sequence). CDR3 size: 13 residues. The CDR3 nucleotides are TGTGCCAGCAGCTCGACTAGCGCCATCTTTGCTTACTTC. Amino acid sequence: CASSSTSAIFAYF.

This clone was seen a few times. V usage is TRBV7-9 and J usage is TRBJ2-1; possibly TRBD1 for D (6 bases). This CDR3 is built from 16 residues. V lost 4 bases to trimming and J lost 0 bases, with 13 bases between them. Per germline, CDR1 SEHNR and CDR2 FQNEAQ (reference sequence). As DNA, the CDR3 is TGTGCCAGCAGCTCTTACAGGGAGCGCTCCTACAATGAGCAGTTCTTC. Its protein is CASSSYRERSYNEQFF.

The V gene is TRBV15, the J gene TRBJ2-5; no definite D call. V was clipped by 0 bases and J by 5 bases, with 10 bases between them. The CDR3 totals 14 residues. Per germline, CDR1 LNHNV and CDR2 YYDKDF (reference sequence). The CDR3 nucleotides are TGTGCCACCAGCAGAGATCGGAATGAGGAGACCCAGTACTTC. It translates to CATSRDRNEETQYF.

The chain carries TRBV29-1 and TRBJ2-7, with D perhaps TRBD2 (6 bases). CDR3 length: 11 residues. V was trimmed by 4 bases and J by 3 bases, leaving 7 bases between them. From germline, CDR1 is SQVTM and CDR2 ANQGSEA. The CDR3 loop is CSVVGGYEQYF. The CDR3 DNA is TGCAGCGTTGTCGGGGGCTACGAGCAGTACTTC.

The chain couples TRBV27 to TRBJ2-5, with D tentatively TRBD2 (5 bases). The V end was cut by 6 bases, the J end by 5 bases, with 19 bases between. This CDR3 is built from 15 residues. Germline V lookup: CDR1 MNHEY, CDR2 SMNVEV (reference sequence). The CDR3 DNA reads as TGTGCCAGCAGCATATACGGGGTCCTGGGGGAGACCCAGTACTTC. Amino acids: CASSIYGVLGETQYF.

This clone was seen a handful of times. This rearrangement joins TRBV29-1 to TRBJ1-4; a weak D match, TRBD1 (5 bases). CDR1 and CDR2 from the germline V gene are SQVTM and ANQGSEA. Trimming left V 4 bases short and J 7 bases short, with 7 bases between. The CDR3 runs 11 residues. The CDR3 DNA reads TGCAGCGTTGTCCAGGGTGAAAAACTGTTTTTT. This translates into CSVVQGEKLFF.

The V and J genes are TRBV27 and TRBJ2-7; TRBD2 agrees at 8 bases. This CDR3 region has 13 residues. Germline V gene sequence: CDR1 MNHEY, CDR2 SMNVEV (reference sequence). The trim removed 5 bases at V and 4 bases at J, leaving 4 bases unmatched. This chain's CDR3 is CASSPTSEYEQYF. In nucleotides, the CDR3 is TGTGCCAGCAGTCCGACTAGCGAATACGAGCAGTACTTC.